This TCR beta chain stems from a study of T cells in Graves' hyperthyroidism and ophthalmopathy. Notes on the study in general: Among clonotypes expanded in thyroid above 0.001, most were also found in blood.

This clonotype was seen only a few times. Antigen unknown. It was RNA transcripts that yielded the amplified TCR beta CDR3 regions. HTBI primers were employed in a first-round RT-PCR of the TCR CDR3. Via MiXCR, TCRdb re-called the multiplex PCR reads, giving one row per CDR3 protein. The repertoire holds more than 450,000 distinct CDR3 sequences, nearly 20% seen once, with less than 55% in the top ten. The CDR3 is made up of 16 amino acids. Per germline, CDR1 SGHDT and CDR2 YYEEEE. Trimming shortened V by 4 bases and J by 7 bases, and 23 bases separated the two germline ends. Any patient presenting with uncontrolled infection, other autoimmune disease, pregnancy or lactation was left out.

The chain is built from TRBV5-6 and TRBJ1-2; D is unresolved. The receptor was isolated from a man aged 40-49 years with Graves' ophthalmopathy. Sequencing was performed on blood. The CDR3 protein is CASSTVGGDPRSGYTF. In nucleotides, the CDR3 is TGTGCCAGCAGCACAGTAGGCGGTGATCCCCGCTCTGGCTACACCTTC.